These T cell receptor beta chains were read from a single sample in a study of CD8 T cells in Susac syndrome. MiXCR, applied by TCRdb to the immunoSEQ multiplex PCR reads, yields one record per CDR3 protein. This sample carries approximately 150,000 distinct CDR3 sequences, around 93% of them seen once, and the ten largest clones take over 0.11%. The source material was CD4+ T cells from PBMCs. Receptors were obtained from a human donor in good health. The CDR3 runs from the conserved cysteine through the conserved F or W. Each record gives: CDR3 protein, D gene, J gene, clone size, V gene. D genes are given only for firm matches. The listing skips clone size in some rows; elsewhere it reads once, few, many or a size class.

CDR3: CASSSTLDRLTDTQYF; D: TRBD1; J: TRBJ2-3; size: -; V: TRBV5-1
CDR3: CASSLEGLGSQYF; D: -; J: TRBJ2-3; size: -; V: TRBV7-3
CDR3: CASSDFEGAGYGYTF; D: -; J: TRBJ1-2; size: -; V: TRBV2
CDR3: CASSHTPLGDTIYF; D: -; J: TRBJ1-3; size: -; V: TRBV4-1
CDR3: CASRPYGIASGVWNEQFF; D: TRBD2; J: TRBJ2-1; size: -; V: TRBV19
CDR3: CASSIDSGAPYGYTF; D: -; J: TRBJ1-2; size: -; V: TRBV19
CDR3: CASSVGGIGGYEQYF; D: -; J: TRBJ2-7; size: -; V: TRBV9
CDR3: CASSGYPGNTEAFF; D: -; J: TRBJ1-1; size: -; V: TRBV2
CDR3: CASSGNGGRETQYF; D: -; J: TRBJ2-5; size: once; V: TRBV7-2
CDR3: CASSLTGGDYGYTF; D: TRBD1; J: TRBJ1-2; size: -; V: TRBV7-9
CDR3: CASSLNAVNTGELFF; D: -; J: TRBJ2-2; size: -; V: TRBV7-3
CDR3: CASSQELFDDDNEQFF; D: -; J: TRBJ2-1; size: -; V: TRBV4-1
CDR3: CASSLRSGADEKLFF; D: -; J: TRBJ1-4; size: -; V: TRBV7-3
CDR3: CASSSLIRQGIAYEQYF; D: TRBD1; J: TRBJ2-7; size: -; V: TRBV6-2/TRBV6-3
CDR3: CASSQGEADTQYF; D: -; J: TRBJ2-3; size: -; V: TRBV4-1
CDR3: CASRTGDNTGELFF; D: TRBD1; J: TRBJ2-2; size: -; V: TRBV5-1
CDR3: CASSLLAEQETQYF; D: TRBD2; J: TRBJ2-5; size: -; V: TRBV5-1
CDR3: CASSPPPGQGRSEQYF; D: TRBD1; J: TRBJ2-7; size: -; V: TRBV5-4
CDR3: CSAREGTNTQYF; D: -; J: TRBJ2-3; size: -; V: TRBV20-1
CDR3: CALLGGPITGELFF; D: -; J: TRBJ2-2; size: -; V: TRBV6-1
CDR3: CASSYSPSWTSGGSLRTYEQYF; D: TRBD2; J: TRBJ2-7; size: -; V: TRBV6-2/TRBV6-3
CDR3: CASSYQDREKAFF; D: TRBD1; J: TRBJ1-1; size: -; V: TRBV6-5
CDR3: CASSHKTGNQPQHF; D: -; J: TRBJ1-5; size: -; V: TRBV23-1
CDR3: CASSYSYLGNYGYTF; D: -; J: TRBJ1-2; size: -; V: TRBV6-5
CDR3: CASSSGGVDSPLHF; D: -; J: TRBJ1-6; size: -; V: TRBV7-9
CDR3: CASSQDRTGGETQYF; D: TRBD2; J: TRBJ2-5; size: -; V: TRBV14
CDR3: CASVQETEAFF; D: -; J: TRBJ1-1; size: -; V: TRBV2
CDR3: CASSIRDPIPGAGYTF; D: -; J: TRBJ1-2; size: -; V: TRBV18
CDR3: CASTYRTGFGYTF; D: TRBD1; J: TRBJ1-2; size: -; V: TRBV5-1
CDR3: CASSLNSVNIQYF; D: -; J: TRBJ2-4; size: -; V: TRBV5-4
CDR3: CASSVGFGNQPQHF; D: -; J: TRBJ1-5; size: -; V: TRBV27
CDR3: CASSSVPTDTQYF; D: -; J: TRBJ2-3; size: -; V: TRBV5-1
CDR3: CASSQDPGGGPETQYF; D: TRBD2; J: TRBJ2-5; size: -; V: TRBV4-1
CDR3: CASSQGLEQPQHF; D: -; J: TRBJ1-5; size: -; V: TRBV4-1
CDR3: CASSQEVNYGYTF; D: -; J: TRBJ1-2; size: -; V: TRBV4-1
CDR3: CASRVDRGNNEQFF; D: TRBD1; J: TRBJ2-1; size: -; V: TRBV6-1
CDR3: CASSRFSGANVLTF; D: -; J: TRBJ2-6; size: -; V: TRBV7-2
CDR3: CASSPPWEGEAFF; D: -; J: TRBJ1-1; size: -; V: TRBV18
CDR3: CATGTGLSTNEKLFF; D: TRBD1; J: TRBJ1-4; size: -; V: TRBV12-3/TRBV12-4
CDR3: CASSAHGGDTQYF; D: -; J: TRBJ2-3; size: -; V: TRBV6-5